This is a list of T cell receptor beta chains from one sample in a study of identical twins. MiXCR was run by TCRdb on the 5' RACE reads, yielding one entry per CDR3 protein. The sample includes hundreds of thousands of distinct CDR3 sequences, approximately 13% of them seen just once. These data were likewise used in another study, on yellow fever vaccine responses in identical twins.

Input material: PBMCs. The receptors here all came from a woman between 18 and 30 years old in good health. CDR3s include the opening cysteine and the closing phenylalanine or tryptophan. A D gene is named only where the DNA matches it firmly. The size of a clone is reported for some rows only, either as once, few or many, or as a class for expanded clones.

V	size	D	J	CDR3	DNA
TRBV5-6	few	-	TRBJ2-7	CASSSNPGHSYEQYF	TGTGCCAGCAGCTCAAACCCGGGACACTCCTACGAGCAGTACTTC
TRBV6-5	-	TRBD2	TRBJ2-1	CASSYSPGQRGGNNEQFF	TGTGCCAGCAGTTACTCCCCCGGACAGCGGGGGGGAAATAATGAGCAGTTCTTC
TRBV6-1	few	-	TRBJ2-3	CASIGTHEDTQYF	TGTGCCAGCATTGGGACTCACGAAGATACGCAGTATTTT
TRBV20-1	-	-	TRBJ2-1	CSAREGSDEQFF	TGCAGTGCTAGAGAAGGATCTGATGAGCAGTTCTTC
TRBV25-1	few	-	TRBJ1-1	CASSELREMDTEAFF	TGTGCCAGCAGTGAATTGAGGGAGATGGACACTGAAGCTTTCTTT
TRBV10-3	-	TRBD2	TRBJ2-3	CAISAGGSADTQYF	TGTGCCATCAGTGCTGGCGGGAGCGCAGATACGCAGTATTTT
TRBV12-5	few	-	TRBJ2-3	CASAPPESTDTQYF	TGTGCTAGTGCCCCCCCCGAAAGCACAGATACGCAGTATTTT
TRBV20-1	-	TRBD1	TRBJ1-2	CSARPGQVRNYGYTF	TGCAGTGCTAGACCGGGACAGGTCCGAAACTATGGCTACACCTTC
TRBV7-9	many	TRBD2	TRBJ2-1	CASSLVIGRADEQFF	TGTGCCAGCAGCTTAGTTATCGGGAGGGCCGATGAGCAGTTCTTC
TRBV12-3/TRBV12-4	few	TRBD2	TRBJ2-1	CASSWTPGRSSYNEQFF	TGTGCCAGCAGCTGGACTCCCGGGAGGAGCTCCTACAATGAGCAGTTCTTC